Presented here are 21 T cell receptor beta chains from one specimen sequenced in a study of T-cell memory formation after mild COVID-19. Via MiXCR, TCRdb re-called the 5' RACE reads, giving one row per CDR3 protein. The table shows around 250,000 distinct CDR3 sequences, with 8% to 9.5% occurring only once. Sequences were obtained from PBMCs or a T cell subset sorted from them (not recorded which). These receptor sequences come from a man aged 18-30 years who had mild COVID-19 (a few samples of this study predate the infection). Cell type and time point are not known.

Written as DNA, the CDR3 is TGTGCCAGTGGGCGCCCCACAGATACGCAGTATTTT. Translating gives CASGRPTDTQYF. This chain uses TRBV28 with TRBJ2-3, with D unclear. Trimming removed 9 bases at V and 2 bases at J, with 9 bases between. The CDR3 is 12 residues long. The germline V gene has CDR1 MDHEN and CDR2 SYDVKM.

V is TRBV11-2 and J is TRBJ2-3; no clear D. CDR1 SGHAT and CDR2 FQNNGV come from the germline V gene. V was trimmed by 2 bases and J by 6 bases, leaving 6 bases between them. The CDR3 extends over 12 amino acids. The CDR3 region is CASSLPLDTQYF. Here the CDR3 DNA reads TGTGCCAGCAGCTTACCCCTGGATACGCAGTATTTT.

The sample holds a few counts of this clonotype. V and J are TRBV4-1 and TRBJ2-1; D is uncertain. V was cut by 2 bases and J by 8 bases, with 7 bases left in between. This CDR3 region has 12 residues. From germline, CDR1 is MGHRA and CDR2 YSYEKL. The CDR3 loop is CASSQPLDEQFF. The CDR3 region has the DNA TGCGCCAGCAGCCAACCCCTCGATGAGCAGTTCTTC.

The V gene is TRBV7-2, the J gene TRBJ2-3; no firm D call. This CDR3 has 15 residues. V lost 0 bases to trimming and J lost 10 bases, with 17 bases between them. CDR1 and CDR2 (germline): SGHTA, FQGNSA. The CDR3 sequence is CASSLAFGPGTAQYF. As DNA, the CDR3 is TGTGCCAGCAGCTTAGCGTTCGGACCCGGAACTGCGCAGTATTTT.

The table lists this clonotype with many counts. The chain employs TRBV6-1 and TRBJ1-2; the D gene is possibly TRBD1 (5 bases). Germline loops: CDR1 MNHNS, CDR2 SASEGT. The CDR3 consists of 14 residues. Trimming removed 6 bases from V and 8 bases from J, with 19 bases in between. The CDR3 DNA is TGTGCCAGCAGACCCTCTGGGGACCCGGGGGGCTACACCTTC. Its protein is CASRPSGDPGGYTF.

In regard to this clonotype: This may be a read error: a much more frequent sequence differs by one nucleotide. This likely comes from a read error, as the CDR3 has no conserved phenylalanine or tryptophan at its end. The chain joins TRBV6-5 to TRBJ2-1; unclear D gene. Germline V lookup: CDR1 MNHEY, CDR2 SVGAGI. The CDR3 runs to 13 residues. V lost 3 bases and J 7 bases, leaving 10 bases between the germline ends. The CDR3 DNA reads as TGTGCCAGCAGTTATTCCCGCGGAAATGAGCAGTTCTTA. Amino acids: CASSYSRGNEQFL.

The table lists this clonotype with a few counts. The genes are TRBV28 and TRBJ2-1, with no clear D. The CDR3 consists of 13 residues. Germline V gene lookup returns CDR1 MDHEN and CDR2 SYDVKM. Deletions cut 7 bases from V and 0 bases from J, with 7 bases between. Here the CDR3 reads CASISGSYNEQFF. The CDR3 nucleotides are TGTGCCAGCATCAGTGGCTCCTACAATGAGCAGTTCTTC.

In its sample, this clonotype was seen many times. The chain carries TRBV4-3 and TRBJ2-5; 10 nucleotides align to TRBD1. This CDR3 is 19 amino acids long. Trimming took 0 bases from V and 4 from J; bases not matched to a gene: 14. Germline-derived CDR1 and CDR2 are LGHNA and YSLEER. In DNA, the CDR3 is TGCGCCAGCAGCCAAGAAAGGGGTGTGTGGGACAGGGGTTTAGAGACCCAGTACTTC. Its translation is CASSQERGVWDRGLETQYF.

This clonotype has a count of ten or more. This sequence joins TRBV5-1 and TRBJ2-7; 7 nucleotides line up with TRBD1. From germline, CDR1 is SGHRS and CDR2 YFSETQ. Trimming cost V 0 bases and J 8 bases; bases outside gene matches: 11. CDR3 size: 15 residues. The CDR3 nucleotides are TGCGCCAGCAGCTTGGCCGACCTCGACAGGGATAAGCAGTACGTC. This sequence encodes CASSLADLDRDKQYV.

In this sample, this clonotype turned up many times. This chain connects TRBV12-3 or TRBV12-4 to TRBJ2-4; D might be TRBD1 or TRBD2, each matching 5 bases. The V end was cut by 2 bases, the J end by 1 base, with 9 bases between. The CDR3 has 15 amino acids. The CDR3 reads CASSLRGPAKNIQYF. DNA for the CDR3: TGTGCCAGCAGTTTAAGGGGACCGGCCAAAAACATTCAGTACTTC.

The chain has TRBV12-3 or TRBV12-4 and TRBJ1-2, with 11 bases that match TRBD1. This CDR3 region has 14 residues. After removal of 5 bases from V and 7 bases from J, the junction contained 6 bases not matched to a gene. CDR3 bases: TGTGCCAGCAGTCGGGACAGGGGGAAAGGTGGCTACACCTTC. As protein: CASSRDRGKGGYTF.

The CDR3 DNA reads as TGTGCCAGCAGCACAGGGGGTGCCTACAATGAGCAGTTCTTC. It codes for CASSTGGAYNEQFF. The chain is built from TRBV6-1 and TRBJ2-1; 8 bases map to TRBD1. Germline CDR1 reads MNHNS; CDR2 reads SASEGT. V was pared by 6 bases and J by 2 bases, with 3 bases of the junction left unmatched. CDR3 length equals 14 residues.

There are a few counts of this clonotype. The chain couples TRBV10-3 to TRBJ2-1; D is perhaps TRBD1 (5 bases). Germline V CDR1 and CDR2: ENHRY, SYGVKD. This CDR3 contains 17 residues. V lost 0 bases and J 0 bases, leaving 12 bases between the germline ends. The DNA of the CDR3 is TGTGCCATCAGTGAGTCGATACAGGAAACCTCCTACAATGAGCAGTTCTTC. It yields the protein CAISESIQETSYNEQFF.

This clonotype was seen many times. The V call is TRBV28, the J call TRBJ2-7; D call uncertain. CDR1 and CDR2 from the germline V gene are MDHEN and SYDVKM. V lost 6 bases and J lost 3, with 12 bases in between. The CDR3 sequence is 13 residues long. This CDR3 reads CASRPSEIYEQYV. The CDR3 nucleotides are TGTGCCAGCAGGCCGTCAGAAATCTACGAGCAGTACGTC.

Many counts were recorded for this clonotype. The chain couples TRBV7-2 to TRBJ1-6; 7 nucleotides agree with TRBD1. Looked up from germline, CDR1 is SGHTA and CDR2 is FQGNSA. This CDR3 has 15 amino acids. V lost 2 bases to trimming and J lost 5 bases; unmatched junction nucleotides: 3. CDR3 protein: CASSLRGTDNSPLHF. The CDR3 DNA sequence: TGTGCCAGCAGCTTACGTGGGACAGATAATTCACCCCTCCACTTT.

This clonotype came up many times. This chain uses TRBV5-1 with TRBJ2-5; possibly TRBD2 for D (6 bases). The length of the CDR3 is 15 residues. V lost 4 bases and J 3 bases, leaving 16 bases between the germline ends. Germline CDR1 reads SGHRS; CDR2 reads YFSETQ. In DNA, the CDR3 is TGCGCCAGCAGCCCCGGAGGGACTGCGAAAGAGACCCAGTACTTC. The encoded protein is CASSPGGTAKETQYF.

CDR3 nucleotides: TGCGCCAGCAGCTTGCGGGCGGGGGCGAAAGATACGCAGTATTTT. Its protein product is CASSLRAGAKDTQYF. J is TRBJ2-3 and V is TRBV5-1; TRBD2 is a possible D gene (7 bases). CDR1 SGHRS and CDR2 YFSETQ come from the germline V gene. V was cut by 1 base and J by 5 bases, with 14 bases left in between. This CDR3 contains 15 residues.

The J gene is TRBJ1-1, the V gene TRBV6-2 or TRBV6-3; 7 nucleotides match TRBD1. This CDR3 has 13 amino acids. V shed 5 bases, J shed 7 bases, and the junction held 7 bases outside the gene matches. Looked up from germline, CDR1 is MNHEY and CDR2 is SVGEGT. CDR3 in amino acids: CASSPSGTVEAFF. The CDR3 DNA is TGTGCCAGCAGTCCTTCCGGGACAGTTGAAGCTTTCTTT.

This clonotype was detected only a few times. The J gene is TRBJ1-2, the V gene TRBV4-3; 9 bases are shared with TRBD1. This CDR3 is built from 14 residues. J was trimmed by 7 bases and V by 4 bases; bases with no gene match: 7. Germline CDR1 is LGHNA and CDR2 is YSLEER. The CDR3, as DNA: TGCGCCAGCAGCCGGACCGGACAGGGGTCTGGCTACACCTTC. Amino acids: CASSRTGQGSGYTF.

This clonotype was seen only a few times. This chain links TRBV5-1 with TRBJ1-2; 9 nucleotides match TRBD1. Germline V gene data show CDR1 as SGHRS and CDR2 as YFSETQ. The V and J ends lost 4 bases and 4 bases, in that order; junction bases with no gene match: 8. The CDR3 has 15 amino acids. The CDR3 sequence: CASSDGTGSGYGYTF. CDR3 coding DNA: TGCGCCAGCAGCGACGGGACAGGGTCCGGCTATGGCTACACCTTC. Looking up the rest from reference TRBV5-1 and TRBJ1-2 gives the full variable domain: KAGVTQTPRYLIKTRGQQVTLSCSPISGHRSVSWYQQTPGQGLQFLFEYFSETQRNKGNFPGRFSGRQFSNSRSEMNVSTLELGDSALYLCASSDGTGSGYGYTFGSGTRLTVV.

The rearrangement links TRBV7-2 to TRBJ2-7; possible D gene TRBD1, 7 bases. This CDR3 spans 13 amino acids. Trimming took 4 bases from V and 3 from J, leaving 10 bases between them. Germline-derived CDR1 and CDR2 are SGHTA and FQGNSA. CDR3 loop: CASSSGGLYEQYF. DNA of the CDR3: TGTGCCAGCAGCTCAGGGGGGCTCTACGAGCAGTACTTC.